What follows describes a single T cell receptor beta chain. 13 Jbeta primers and 60 Vbeta primers were used for the PCR. Profiling relied on immunoSEQ multiplex PCR, and the TCRdb table lists in-frame clones only, not all of them. The table lists fewer than 110,000 clones. The data originate from a study of cytomegalovirus exposure and HLA in healthy donors. Germline V gene data show CDR1 as SNHLY and CDR2 as FYNNEI. CDR3 length: 17 amino acids. Between the trimmed V and J ends, which lost 1 base and 2 bases, there was a span of 12 bases. The source material was PBMCs. V and J are TRBV2 and TRBJ2-6; D is uncertain. The TCR sequence derives from a man between 40 and 49 years old in good health and CMV-seronegative. The CDR3 sequence: CASSEVTVPAGANVLTF. The CDR3 region has the DNA TGTGCCAGCAGTGAAGTTACAGTTCCTGCTGGGGCCAACGTCCTGACTTTC.